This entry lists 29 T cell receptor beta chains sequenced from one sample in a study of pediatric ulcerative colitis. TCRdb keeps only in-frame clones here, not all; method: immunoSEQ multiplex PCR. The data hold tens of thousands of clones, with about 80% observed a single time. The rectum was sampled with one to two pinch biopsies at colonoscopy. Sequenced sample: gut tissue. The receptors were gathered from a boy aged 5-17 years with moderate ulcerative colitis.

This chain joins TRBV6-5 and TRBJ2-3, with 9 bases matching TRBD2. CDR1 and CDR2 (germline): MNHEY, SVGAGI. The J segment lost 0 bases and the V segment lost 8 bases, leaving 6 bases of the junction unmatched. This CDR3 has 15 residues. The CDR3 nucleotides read TGTGCCAGCGGGATAGCGGGGGCTAGCACAGATACGCAGTATTTT. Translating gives CASGIAGASTDTQYF.

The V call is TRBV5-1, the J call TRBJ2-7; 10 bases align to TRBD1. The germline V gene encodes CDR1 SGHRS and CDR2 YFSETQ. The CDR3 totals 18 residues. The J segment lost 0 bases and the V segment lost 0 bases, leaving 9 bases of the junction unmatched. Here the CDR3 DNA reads TGCGCCAGCAGCTTGGGACCGGGACAGGGGCTTCTCTCCTACGAGCAGTACTTC. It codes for CASSLGPGQGLLSYEQYF.

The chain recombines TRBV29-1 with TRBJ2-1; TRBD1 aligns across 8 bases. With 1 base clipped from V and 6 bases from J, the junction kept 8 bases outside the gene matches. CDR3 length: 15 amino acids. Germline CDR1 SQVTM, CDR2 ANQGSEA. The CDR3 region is CSVEASGTGSNEQFF. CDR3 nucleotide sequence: TGCAGCGTTGAAGCCTCTGGGACAGGCTCCAATGAGCAGTTCTTC.

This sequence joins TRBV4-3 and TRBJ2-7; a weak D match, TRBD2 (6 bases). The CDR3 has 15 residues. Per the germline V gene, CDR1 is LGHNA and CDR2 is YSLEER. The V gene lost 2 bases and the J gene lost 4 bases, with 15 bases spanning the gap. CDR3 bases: TGCGCCAGCAGCCAAAGACGCGGGGAGCAATACGAGCAGTACTTC. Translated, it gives CASSQRRGEQYEQYF.

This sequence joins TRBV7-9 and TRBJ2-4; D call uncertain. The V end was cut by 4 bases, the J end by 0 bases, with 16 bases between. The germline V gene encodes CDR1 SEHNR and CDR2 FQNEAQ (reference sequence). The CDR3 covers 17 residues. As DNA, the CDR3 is TGTGCCAGCAGCTCCTACCTAGACCCCCTAGCCAAAAACATTCAGTACTTC. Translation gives CASSSYLDPLAKNIQYF.

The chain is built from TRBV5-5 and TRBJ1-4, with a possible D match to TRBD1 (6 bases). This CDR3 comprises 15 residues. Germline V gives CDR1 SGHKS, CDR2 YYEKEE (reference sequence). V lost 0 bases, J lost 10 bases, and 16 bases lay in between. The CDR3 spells CASSLAETGLLKLFF. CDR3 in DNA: TGTGCCAGCAGCTTGGCCGAGACAGGACTGCTAAAACTGTTTTTT.

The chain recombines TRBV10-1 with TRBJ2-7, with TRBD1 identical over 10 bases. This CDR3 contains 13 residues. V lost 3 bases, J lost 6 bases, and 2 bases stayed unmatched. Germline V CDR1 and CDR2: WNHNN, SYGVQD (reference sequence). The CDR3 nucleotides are TGCGCCAGCAGTGACAGGACAGGGGGCGAGCAGTACTTC. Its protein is CASSDRTGGEQYF.

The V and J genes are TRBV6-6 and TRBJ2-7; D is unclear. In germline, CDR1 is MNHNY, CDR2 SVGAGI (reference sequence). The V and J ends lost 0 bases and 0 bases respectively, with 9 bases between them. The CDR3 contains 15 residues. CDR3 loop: CASSYSPSASYEQYF. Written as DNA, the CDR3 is TGTGCCAGCAGTTACTCTCCTTCGGCCTCCTACGAGCAGTACTTC.

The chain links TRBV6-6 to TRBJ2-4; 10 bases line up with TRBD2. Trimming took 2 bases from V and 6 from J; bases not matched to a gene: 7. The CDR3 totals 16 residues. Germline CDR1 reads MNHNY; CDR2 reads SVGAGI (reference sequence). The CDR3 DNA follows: TGTGCCAGCAGTTACACAGCGGGGGGGCTCGGAAACATTCAGTACTTC. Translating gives CASSYTAGGLGNIQYF.

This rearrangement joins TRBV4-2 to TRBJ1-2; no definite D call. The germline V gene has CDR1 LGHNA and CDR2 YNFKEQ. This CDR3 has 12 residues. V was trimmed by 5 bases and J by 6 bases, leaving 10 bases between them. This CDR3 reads CASSSGVDGYTF. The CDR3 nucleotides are TGTGCCAGCAGCAGCGGGGTTGATGGCTACACCTTC.

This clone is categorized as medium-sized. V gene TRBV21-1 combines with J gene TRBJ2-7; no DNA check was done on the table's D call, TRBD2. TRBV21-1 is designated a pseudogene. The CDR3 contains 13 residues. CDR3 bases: TGTGCCAGCTCCGGGTTGGTTGCCTACGAGCAGTACTTC. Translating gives CASSGLVAYEQYF.

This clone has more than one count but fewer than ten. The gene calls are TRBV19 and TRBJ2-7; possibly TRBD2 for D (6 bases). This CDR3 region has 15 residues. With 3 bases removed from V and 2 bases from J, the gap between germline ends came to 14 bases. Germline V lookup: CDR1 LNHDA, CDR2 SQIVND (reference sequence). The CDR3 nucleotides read TGTGCCAGTAGTATCGTCGGGACTCCACCCTACGAGCAGTACTTC. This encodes CASSIVGTPPYEQYF. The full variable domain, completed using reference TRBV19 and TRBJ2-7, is DGGITQSPKYLFRKEGQNVTLSCEQNLNHDAMYWYRQDPGQGLRLIYYSQIVNDFQKGDIAEGYSVSREKKESFPLTVTSAQKNPTAFYLCASSIVGTPPYEQYFGPGTRLTVT.

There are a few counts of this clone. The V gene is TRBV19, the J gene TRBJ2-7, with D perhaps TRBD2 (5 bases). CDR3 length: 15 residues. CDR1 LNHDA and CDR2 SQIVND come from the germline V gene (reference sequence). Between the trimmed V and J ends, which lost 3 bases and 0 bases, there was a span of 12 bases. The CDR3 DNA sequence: TGTGCCAGTAGTATCACAGCCACTAGCTCCTACGAGCAGTACTTC. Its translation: CASSITATSSYEQYF.

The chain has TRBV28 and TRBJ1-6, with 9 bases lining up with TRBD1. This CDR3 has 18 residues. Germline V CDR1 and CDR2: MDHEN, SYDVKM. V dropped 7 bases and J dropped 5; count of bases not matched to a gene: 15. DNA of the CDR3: TGTGCCAGCAAGACACTCCCGGGACAGGGATTTAATAATTCACCCCTCCACTTT. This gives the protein CASKTLPGQGFNNSPLHF.

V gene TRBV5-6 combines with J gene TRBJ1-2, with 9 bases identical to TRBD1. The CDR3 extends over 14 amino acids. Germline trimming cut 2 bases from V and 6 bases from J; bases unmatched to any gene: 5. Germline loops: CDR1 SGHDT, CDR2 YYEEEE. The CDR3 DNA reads TGTGCCAGCAGCTTTAACAGGGGGCGTGATGGCTACACCTTC. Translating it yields CASSFNRGRDGYTF.

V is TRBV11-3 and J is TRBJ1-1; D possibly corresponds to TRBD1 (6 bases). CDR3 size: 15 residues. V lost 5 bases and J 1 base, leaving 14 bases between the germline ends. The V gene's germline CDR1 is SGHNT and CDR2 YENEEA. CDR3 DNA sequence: TGTGCCAGCAGCCTTAGAACAGGGACGAACACTGAAGCTTTCTTT. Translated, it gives CASSLRTGTNTEAFF.

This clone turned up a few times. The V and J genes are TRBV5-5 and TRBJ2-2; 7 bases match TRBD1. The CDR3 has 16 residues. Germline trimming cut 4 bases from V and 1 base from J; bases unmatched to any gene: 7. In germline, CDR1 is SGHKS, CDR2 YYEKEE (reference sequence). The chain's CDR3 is CASSGRYRGNTGELFF. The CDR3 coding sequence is TGTGCCAGCAGCGGAAGATACAGGGGGAACACCGGGGAGCTGTTTTTT.

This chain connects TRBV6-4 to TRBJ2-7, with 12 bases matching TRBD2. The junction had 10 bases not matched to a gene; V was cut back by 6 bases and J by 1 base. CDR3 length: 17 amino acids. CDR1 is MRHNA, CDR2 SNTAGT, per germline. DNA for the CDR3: TGTGCCAGCAGATCAAGACTAGCGGGAGAGTTGTCCTACGAGCAGTACTTC. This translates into CASRSRLAGELSYEQYF.

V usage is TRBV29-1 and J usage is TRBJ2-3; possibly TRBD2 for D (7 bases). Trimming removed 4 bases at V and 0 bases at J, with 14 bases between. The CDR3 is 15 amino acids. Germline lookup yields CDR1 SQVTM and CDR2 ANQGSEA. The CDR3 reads CSVVGGGSSTDTQYF. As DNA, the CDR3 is TGCAGCGTTGTCGGCGGGGGCTCTAGCACAGATACGCAGTATTTT.

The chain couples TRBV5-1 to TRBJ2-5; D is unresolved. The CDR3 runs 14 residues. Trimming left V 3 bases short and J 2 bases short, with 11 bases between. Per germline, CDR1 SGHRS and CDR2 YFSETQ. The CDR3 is CASSWNVAQETQYF. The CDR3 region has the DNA TGCGCCAGCAGCTGGAACGTCGCACAAGAGACCCAGTACTTC. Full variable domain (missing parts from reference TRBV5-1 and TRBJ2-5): KAGVTQTPRYLIKTRGQQVTLSCSPISGHRSVSWYQQTPGQGLQFLFEYFSETQRNKGNFPGRFSGRQFSNSRSEMNVSTLELGDSALYLCASSWNVAQETQYFGPGTRLLVL.

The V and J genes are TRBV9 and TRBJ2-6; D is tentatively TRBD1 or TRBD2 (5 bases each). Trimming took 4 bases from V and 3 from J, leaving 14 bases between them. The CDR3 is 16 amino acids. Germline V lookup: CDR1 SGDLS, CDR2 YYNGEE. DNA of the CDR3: TGTGCCAGCAGCCTCATGGGGGTACGTGGGGCCAACGTCCTGACTTTC. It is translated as CASSLMGVRGANVLTF. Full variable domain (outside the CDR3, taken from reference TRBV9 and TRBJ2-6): DSGVTQTPKHLITATGQRVTLRCSPRSGDLSVYWYQQSLDQGLQFLIQYYNGEERAKGNILERFSAQQFPDLHSELNLSSLELGDSALYFCASSLMGVRGANVLTFGAGSRLTVL.

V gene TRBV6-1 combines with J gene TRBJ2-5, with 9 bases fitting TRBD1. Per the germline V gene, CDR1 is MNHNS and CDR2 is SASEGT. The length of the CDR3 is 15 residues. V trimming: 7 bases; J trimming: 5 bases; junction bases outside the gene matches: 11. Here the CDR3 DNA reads TGTGCCAGCACCCGAACCGGGACAGGGATGGAGACCCAGTACTTC. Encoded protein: CASTRTGTGMETQYF.

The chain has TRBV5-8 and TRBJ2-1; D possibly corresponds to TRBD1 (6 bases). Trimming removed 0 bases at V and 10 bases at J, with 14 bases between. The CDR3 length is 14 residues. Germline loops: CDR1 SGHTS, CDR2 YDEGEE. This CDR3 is CASSLVGRGREQFF. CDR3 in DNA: TGTGCCAGCAGCTTGGTTGGCAGGGGTCGGGAGCAGTTCTTC.

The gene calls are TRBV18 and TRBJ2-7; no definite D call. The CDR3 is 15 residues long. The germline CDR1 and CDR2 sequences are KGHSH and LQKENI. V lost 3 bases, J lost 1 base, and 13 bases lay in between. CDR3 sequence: CASSPSQLTSYEQYF. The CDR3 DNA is TGTGCCAGCTCACCGTCACAGTTAACTTCCTACGAGCAGTACTTC.

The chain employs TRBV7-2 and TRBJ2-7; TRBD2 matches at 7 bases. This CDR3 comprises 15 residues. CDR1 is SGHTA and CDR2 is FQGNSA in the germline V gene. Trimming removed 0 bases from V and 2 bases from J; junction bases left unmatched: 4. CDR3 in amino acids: CASSLAAGPTYEQYF. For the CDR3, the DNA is TGTGCCAGCAGCTTAGCAGCGGGGCCCACCTACGAGCAGTACTTC.

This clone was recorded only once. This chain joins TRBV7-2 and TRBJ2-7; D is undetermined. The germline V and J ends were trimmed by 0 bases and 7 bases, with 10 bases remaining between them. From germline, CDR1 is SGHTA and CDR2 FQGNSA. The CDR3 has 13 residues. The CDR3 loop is CASSLAFVREQYF. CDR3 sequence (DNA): TGTGCCAGCAGCTTAGCCTTTGTAAGGGAGCAGTACTTC. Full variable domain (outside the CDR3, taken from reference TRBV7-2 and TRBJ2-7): GAGVSQSPSNKVTEKGKDVELRCDPISGHTALYWYRQSLGQGLEFLIYFQGNSAPDKSGLPSDRFSAERTGGSVSTLTIQRTQQEDSAVYLCASSLAFVREQYFGPGTRLTVT.

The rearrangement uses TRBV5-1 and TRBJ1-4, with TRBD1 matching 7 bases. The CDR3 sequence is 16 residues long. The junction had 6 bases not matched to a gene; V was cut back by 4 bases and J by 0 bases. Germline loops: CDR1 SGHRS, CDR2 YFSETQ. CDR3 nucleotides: TGCGCCAGCAGCCCCCGACAGGGTGCAACTAATGAAAAACTGTTTTTT. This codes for CASSPRQGATNEKLFF. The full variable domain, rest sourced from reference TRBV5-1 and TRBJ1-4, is KAGVTQTPRYLIKTRGQQVTLSCSPISGHRSVSWYQQTPGQGLQFLFEYFSETQRNKGNFPGRFSGRQFSNSRSEMNVSTLELGDSALYLCASSPRQGATNEKLFFGSGTQLSVL.

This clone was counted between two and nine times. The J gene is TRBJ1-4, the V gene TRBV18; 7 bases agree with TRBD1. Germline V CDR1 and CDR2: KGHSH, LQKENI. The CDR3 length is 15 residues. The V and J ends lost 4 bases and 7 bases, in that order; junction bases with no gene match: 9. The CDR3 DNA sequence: TGTGCCAGCTCACAAACAGGGGCGGAGGGTGAAAAACTGTTTTTT. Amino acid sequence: CASSQTGAEGEKLFF. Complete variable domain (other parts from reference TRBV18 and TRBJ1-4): NAGVMQNPRHLVRRRGQEARLRCSPMKGHSHVYWYRQLPEEGLKFMVYLQKENIIDESGMPKERFSAEFPKEGPSILRIQQVVRGDSAAYFCASSQTGAEGEKLFFGSGTQLSVL.

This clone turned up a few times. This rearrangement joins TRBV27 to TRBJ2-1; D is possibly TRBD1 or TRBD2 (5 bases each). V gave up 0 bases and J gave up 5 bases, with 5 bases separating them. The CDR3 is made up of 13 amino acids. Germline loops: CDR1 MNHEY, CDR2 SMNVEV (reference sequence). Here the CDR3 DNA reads TGTGCCAGCAGTTTATCGGGGGACAATGAGCAGTTCTTC. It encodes CASSLSGDNEQFF.